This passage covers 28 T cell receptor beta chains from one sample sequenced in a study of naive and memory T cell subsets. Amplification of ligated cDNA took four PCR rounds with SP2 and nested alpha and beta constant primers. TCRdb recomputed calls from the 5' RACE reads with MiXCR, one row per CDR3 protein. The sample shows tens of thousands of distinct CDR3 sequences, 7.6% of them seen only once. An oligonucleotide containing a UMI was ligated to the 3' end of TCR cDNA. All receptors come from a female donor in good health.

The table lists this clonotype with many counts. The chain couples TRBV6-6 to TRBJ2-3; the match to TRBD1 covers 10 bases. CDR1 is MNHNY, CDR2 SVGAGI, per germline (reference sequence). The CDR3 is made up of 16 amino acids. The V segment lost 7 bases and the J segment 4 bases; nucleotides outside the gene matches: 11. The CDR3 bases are TGTGCCAGCATCCAGGGACAGGGGACGGGGGCAGATACGCAGTATTTT. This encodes CASIQGQGTGADTQYF.

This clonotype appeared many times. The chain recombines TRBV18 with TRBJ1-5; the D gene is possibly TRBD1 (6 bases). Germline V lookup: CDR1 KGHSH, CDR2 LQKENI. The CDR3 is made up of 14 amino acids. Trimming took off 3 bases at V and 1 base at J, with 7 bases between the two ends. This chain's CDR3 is CASSPGASNQPQHF. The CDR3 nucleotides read TGTGCCAGCTCACCGGGGGCCAGCAATCAGCCCCAGCATTTT.

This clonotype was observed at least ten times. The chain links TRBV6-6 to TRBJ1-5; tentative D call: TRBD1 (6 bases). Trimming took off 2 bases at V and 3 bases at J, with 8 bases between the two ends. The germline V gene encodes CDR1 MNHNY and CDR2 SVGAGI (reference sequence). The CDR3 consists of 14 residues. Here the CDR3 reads CASSYPGVNQPQHF. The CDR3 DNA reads TGTGCCAGCAGTTACCCAGGGGTCAATCAGCCCCAGCATTTT.

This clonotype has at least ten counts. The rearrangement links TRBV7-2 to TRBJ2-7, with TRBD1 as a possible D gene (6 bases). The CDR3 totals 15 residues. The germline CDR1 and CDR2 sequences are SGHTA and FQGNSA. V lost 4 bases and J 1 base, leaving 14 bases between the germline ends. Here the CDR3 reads CASSSNRALSYEQYF. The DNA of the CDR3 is TGTGCCAGCAGCTCTAACAGGGCGCTATCCTACGAGCAGTACTTC.

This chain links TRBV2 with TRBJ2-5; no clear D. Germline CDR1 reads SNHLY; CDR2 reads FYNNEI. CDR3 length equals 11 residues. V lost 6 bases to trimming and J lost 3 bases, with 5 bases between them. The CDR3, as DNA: TGTGCCAGCAGCTGGGAAGAGACCCAGTACTTC. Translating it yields CASSWEETQYF.

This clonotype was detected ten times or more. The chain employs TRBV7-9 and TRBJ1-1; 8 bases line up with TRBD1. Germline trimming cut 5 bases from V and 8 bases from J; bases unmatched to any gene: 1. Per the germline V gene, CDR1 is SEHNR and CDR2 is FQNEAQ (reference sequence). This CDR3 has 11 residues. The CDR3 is CASSRDREAFF. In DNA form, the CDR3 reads TGTGCCAGCAGCCGGGACAGGGAAGCTTTCTTT.

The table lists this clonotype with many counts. CDR3 loop: CASSPQGPNEKLFF. CDR3 nucleotide sequence: TGTGCCAGCTCACCACAGGGACCTAATGAAAAACTGTTTTTT. This sequence joins TRBV18 and TRBJ1-4, with a tentative D call TRBD1 (5 bases). The CDR3 totals 14 residues. Germline V gene data show CDR1 as KGHSH and CDR2 as LQKENI. The V end lost 1 base, the J end lost 3 bases, and 6 bases lay between the germline ends.

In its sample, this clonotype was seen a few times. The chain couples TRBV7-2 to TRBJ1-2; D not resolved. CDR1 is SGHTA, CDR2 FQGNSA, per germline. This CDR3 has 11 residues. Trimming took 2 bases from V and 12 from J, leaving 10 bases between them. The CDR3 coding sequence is TGTGCCAGCAGCTTAAAATTGGGCGACACCTTC. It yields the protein CASSLKLGDTF.

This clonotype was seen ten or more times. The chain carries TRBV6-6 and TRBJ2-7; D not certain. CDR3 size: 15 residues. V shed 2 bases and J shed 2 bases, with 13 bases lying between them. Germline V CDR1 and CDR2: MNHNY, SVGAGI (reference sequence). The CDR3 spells CASSYPSSVPYEQYF. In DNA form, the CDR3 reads TGTGCCAGCAGTTACCCGAGTTCGGTGCCCTACGAGCAGTACTTC.

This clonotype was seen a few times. The CDR3 loop is CASSPRQDTEAFF. The CDR3 nucleotides read TGTGCCAGCTCACCGAGACAGGACACTGAAGCTTTCTTT. This rearrangement joins TRBV18 to TRBJ1-1, with TRBD1 as a possible D gene (6 bases). The CDR3 loop spans 13 amino acids. Germline-derived CDR1 and CDR2 are KGHSH and LQKENI. V dropped 3 bases and J dropped 3 bases, with 8 bases sitting between them.

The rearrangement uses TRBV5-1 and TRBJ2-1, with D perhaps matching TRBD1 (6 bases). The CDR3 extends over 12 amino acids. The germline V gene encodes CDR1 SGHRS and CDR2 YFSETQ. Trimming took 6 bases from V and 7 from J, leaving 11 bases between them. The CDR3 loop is CASNREGNEQFF. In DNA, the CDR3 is TGCGCCAGCAACAGGGAAGGAAATGAGCAGTTCTTC.

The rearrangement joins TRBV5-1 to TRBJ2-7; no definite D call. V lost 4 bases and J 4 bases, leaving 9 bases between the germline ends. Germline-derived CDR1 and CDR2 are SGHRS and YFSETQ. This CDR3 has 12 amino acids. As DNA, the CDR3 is TGCGCCAGCAGCCCCGGACGGTACGAGCAGTACTTC. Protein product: CASSPGRYEQYF.

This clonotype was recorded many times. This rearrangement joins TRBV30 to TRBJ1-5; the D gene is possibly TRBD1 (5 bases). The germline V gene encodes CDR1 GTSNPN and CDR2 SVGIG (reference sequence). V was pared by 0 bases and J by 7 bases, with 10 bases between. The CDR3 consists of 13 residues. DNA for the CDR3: TGTGCCTGGAGTGTACAAGGGGAGCAGCCCCAGCATTTT. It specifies CAWSVQGEQPQHF.

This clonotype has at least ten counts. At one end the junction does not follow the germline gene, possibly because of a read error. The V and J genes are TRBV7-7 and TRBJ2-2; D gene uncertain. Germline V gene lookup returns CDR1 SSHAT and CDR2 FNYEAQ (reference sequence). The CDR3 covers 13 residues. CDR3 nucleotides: TGTGCTAGCAGCTTAGAGCGTGCCGGGGAGCTGTTTTTT. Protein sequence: CASSLERAGELFF. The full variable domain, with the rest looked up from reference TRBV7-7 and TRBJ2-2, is GAGVSQSPRYKVTKRGQDVTLRCDPISSHATLYWYQQALGQGPEFLTYFNYEAQPDKSGLPSDRFSAERPEGSISTLTIQRTEQRDSAMYRCASSLERAGELFFGEGSRLTVL.

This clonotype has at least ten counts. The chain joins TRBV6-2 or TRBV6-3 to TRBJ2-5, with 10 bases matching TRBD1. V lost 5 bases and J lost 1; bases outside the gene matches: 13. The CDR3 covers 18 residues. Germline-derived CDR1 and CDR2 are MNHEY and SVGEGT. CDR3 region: CASSSGTGDFLVQETQYF. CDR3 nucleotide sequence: TGTGCCAGCAGTAGCGGGACAGGGGATTTTTTGGTCCAAGAGACCCAGTACTTC.

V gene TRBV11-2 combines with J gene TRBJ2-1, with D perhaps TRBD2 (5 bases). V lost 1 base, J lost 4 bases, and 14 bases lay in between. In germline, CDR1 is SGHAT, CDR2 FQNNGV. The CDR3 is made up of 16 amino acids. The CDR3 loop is CASSLVTGKHYNEQFF. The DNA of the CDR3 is TGTGCCAGCAGCTTAGTTACGGGGAAACATTACAATGAGCAGTTCTTC. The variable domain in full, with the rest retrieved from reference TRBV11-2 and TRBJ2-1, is EAGVAQSPRYKIIEKRQSVAFWCNPISGHATLYWYQQILGQGPKLLIQFQNNGVVDDSQLPKDRFSAERLKGVDSTLKIQPAKLEDSAVYLCASSLVTGKHYNEQFFGPGTRLTVL.

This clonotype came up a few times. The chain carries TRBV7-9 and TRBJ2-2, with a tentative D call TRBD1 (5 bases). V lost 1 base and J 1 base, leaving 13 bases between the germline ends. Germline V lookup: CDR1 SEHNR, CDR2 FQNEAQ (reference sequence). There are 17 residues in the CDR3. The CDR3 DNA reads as TGTGCCAGCAGCTTAGTACCGGGTCAGGGGAACACCGGGGAGCTGTTTTTT. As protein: CASSLVPGQGNTGELFF.

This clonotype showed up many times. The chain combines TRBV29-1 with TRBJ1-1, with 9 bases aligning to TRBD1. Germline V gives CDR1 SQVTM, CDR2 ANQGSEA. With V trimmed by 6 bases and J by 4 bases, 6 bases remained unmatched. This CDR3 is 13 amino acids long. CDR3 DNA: TGCAGCGTGAGCCGGGACAGGGCCACTGAAGCTTTCTTT. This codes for CSVSRDRATEAFF.

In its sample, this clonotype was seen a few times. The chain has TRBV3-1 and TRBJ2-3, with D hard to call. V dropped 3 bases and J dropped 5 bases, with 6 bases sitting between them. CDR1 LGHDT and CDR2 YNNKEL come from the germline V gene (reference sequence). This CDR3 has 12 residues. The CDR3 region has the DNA TGTGCCAGCAGCCACGGAGTAGATACGCAGTATTTT. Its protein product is CASSHGVDTQYF.

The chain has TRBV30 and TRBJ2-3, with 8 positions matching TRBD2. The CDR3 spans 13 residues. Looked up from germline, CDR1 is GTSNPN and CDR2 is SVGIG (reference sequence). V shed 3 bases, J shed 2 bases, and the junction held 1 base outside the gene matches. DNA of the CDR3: TGTGCCTGGAGGCGGGGGGCCACAGATACGCAGTATTTT. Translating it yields CAWRRGATDTQYF.

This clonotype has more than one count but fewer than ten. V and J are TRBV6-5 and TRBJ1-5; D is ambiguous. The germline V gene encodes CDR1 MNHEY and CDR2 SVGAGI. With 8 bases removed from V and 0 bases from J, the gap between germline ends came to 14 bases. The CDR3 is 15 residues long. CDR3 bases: TGTGCCAGCGGGAGGCCTTCTAATAGCAATCAGCCCCAGCATTTT. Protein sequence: CASGRPSNSNQPQHF.

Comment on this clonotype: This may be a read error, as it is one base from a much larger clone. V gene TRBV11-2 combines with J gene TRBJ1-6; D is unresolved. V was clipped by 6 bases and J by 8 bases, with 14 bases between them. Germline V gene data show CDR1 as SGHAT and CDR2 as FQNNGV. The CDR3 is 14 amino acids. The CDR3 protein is CASSSSGMYSPLHF. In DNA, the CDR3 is TGTGCCAGCAGTTCCTCAGGAATGTATTCACCCCTCCACTTT.

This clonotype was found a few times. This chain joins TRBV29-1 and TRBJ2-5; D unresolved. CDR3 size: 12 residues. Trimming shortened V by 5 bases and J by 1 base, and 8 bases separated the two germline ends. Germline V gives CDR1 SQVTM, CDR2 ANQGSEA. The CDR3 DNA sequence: TGCAGCGTTATGACAAGCCAAGAGACCCAGTACTTC. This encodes CSVMTSQETQYF.

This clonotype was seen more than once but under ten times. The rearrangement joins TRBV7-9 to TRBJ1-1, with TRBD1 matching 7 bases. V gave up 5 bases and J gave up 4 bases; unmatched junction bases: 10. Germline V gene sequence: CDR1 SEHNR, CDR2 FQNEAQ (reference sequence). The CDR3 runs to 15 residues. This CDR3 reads CASSPHTSGGTEAFF. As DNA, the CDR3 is TGTGCCAGCAGCCCTCATACCTCAGGGGGCACTGAAGCTTTCTTT.

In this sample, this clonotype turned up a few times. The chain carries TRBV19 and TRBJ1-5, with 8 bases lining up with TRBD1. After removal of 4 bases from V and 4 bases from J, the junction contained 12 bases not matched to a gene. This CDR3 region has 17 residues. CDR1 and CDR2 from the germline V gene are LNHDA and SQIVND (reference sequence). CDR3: CASSSAPDRVANQPQHF. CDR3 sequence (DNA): TGTGCCAGTAGTAGTGCCCCGGACAGGGTTGCAAATCAGCCCCAGCATTTT.

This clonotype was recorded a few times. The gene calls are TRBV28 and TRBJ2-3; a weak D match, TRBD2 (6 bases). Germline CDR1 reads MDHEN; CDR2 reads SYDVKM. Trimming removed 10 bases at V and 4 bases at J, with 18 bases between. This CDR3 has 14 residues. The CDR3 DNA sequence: TGTGCCATCCTAGGACGGGGGTCCGCAGATACGCAGTATTTT. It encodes CAILGRGSADTQYF. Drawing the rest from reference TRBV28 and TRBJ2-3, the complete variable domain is DVKVTQSSRYLVKRTGEKVFLECVQDMDHENMFWYRQDPGLGLRLIYFSYDVKMKEKGDIPEGYSVSREKKERFSLILESASTNQTSMYLCAILGRGSADTQYFGPGTRLTVL.

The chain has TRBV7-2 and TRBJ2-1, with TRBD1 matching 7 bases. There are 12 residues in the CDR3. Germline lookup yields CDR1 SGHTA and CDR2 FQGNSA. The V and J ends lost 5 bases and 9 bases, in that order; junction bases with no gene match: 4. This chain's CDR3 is CASSIQGTEQFF. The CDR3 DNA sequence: TGTGCCAGCAGCATACAGGGGACTGAGCAGTTCTTC.

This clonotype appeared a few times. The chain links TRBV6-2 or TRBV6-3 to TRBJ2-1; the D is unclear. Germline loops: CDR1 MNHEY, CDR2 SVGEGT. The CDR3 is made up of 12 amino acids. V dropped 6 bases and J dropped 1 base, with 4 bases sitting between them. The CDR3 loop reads CASSLSYNEQFF. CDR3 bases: TGTGCCAGCAGCCTATCCTACAATGAGCAGTTCTTC.